This is a list of T cell receptor beta chains from one sample in a study of T cell repertoires in cytomegalovirus infection. Which antigens these TCRs recognize remains unknown. TCRdb passed the reads through MiXCR, listing each CDR3 protein once. Among 160,000 or so distinct CDR3 sequences listed, roughly 20% were seen once. The sequencing here drew on CD8+ T cells from cultured PBMCs, taken from culture after CMV antigen stimulation. The receptors originated from a human donor in good health (CMV status not recorded). Some clones in this sample may be carry-over from other donors' samples. Both conserved end residues are part of each CDR3. Each record gives: clone size, J gene, V gene, CDR3 protein. Clone size, where shown, is once, few, many, or a class for clones that have expanded.

size: -; J: TRBJ1-1; V: TRBV5-1; CDR3: CASSWNGAGSVNTEAFF
size: -; J: TRBJ2-2; V: TRBV29-1; CDR3: CSVVDSNTGELFF
size: -; J: TRBJ2-7; V: TRBV6-2/TRBV6-3; CDR3: CASTYGLAGGRSYEQYF
size: -; J: TRBJ2-7; V: TRBV9; CDR3: CASSPRDRGDEQYF
size: few; J: TRBJ2-1; V: TRBV7-2; CDR3: CASSPYAGGGDEQFF
size: -; J: TRBJ1-1; V: TRBV12-3/TRBV12-4; CDR3: CASSFLGTNTEAFF
size: -; J: TRBJ1-5; V: TRBV6-2/TRBV6-3; CDR3: CASSYTDSSNQPQHF
size: few; J: TRBJ1-6; V: TRBV6-1; CDR3: CASSEVDSSYNSPLHF
size: few; J: TRBJ1-5; V: TRBV7-8; CDR3: CASSLVGFQPQHF
size: -; J: TRBJ1-5; V: TRBV4-1; CDR3: CASSQDRGQNQPQHF
size: -; J: TRBJ2-7; V: TRBV6-6; CDR3: CASSYPQDGISLDF
size: -; J: TRBJ2-7; V: TRBV12-3/TRBV12-4; CDR3: CASSPETVGFSYEQYF
size: -; J: TRBJ1-6; V: TRBV20-1; CDR3: CSVSNRQGSNNSPLHF
size: -; J: TRBJ2-7; V: TRBV2; CDR3: CASRGHEQYF
size: -; J: TRBJ2-7; V: TRBV10-3; CDR3: CAISEEERVGDEQYF
size: -; J: TRBJ2-4; V: TRBV6-1; CDR3: CASSEIGIAKNIQYF
size: few; J: TRBJ2-7; V: TRBV10-3; CDR3: CAITTTSGGSYEQYF
size: few; J: TRBJ1-4; V: TRBV7-2; CDR3: CASSRTGILKTNEKLFF
size: -; J: TRBJ2-3; V: TRBV29-1; CDR3: CSVEDLQAGSTDTQYF
size: -; J: TRBJ1-5; V: TRBV12-3/TRBV12-4; CDR3: CASSRDTSNQPQHF
size: -; J: TRBJ1-6; V: TRBV4-1; CDR3: CASSHQGRNSPLHF
size: few; J: TRBJ2-2; V: TRBV27; CDR3: CASSPRTVRGTGELFF
size: -; J: TRBJ1-5; V: TRBV12-3/TRBV12-4; CDR3: CASSLGQPLQPQHF
size: few; J: TRBJ2-7; V: TRBV12-3/TRBV12-4; CDR3: CASSSTGYEQYF
size: -; J: TRBJ2-1; V: TRBV7-3; CDR3: CASSLVAQGAYNEQFF
size: many; J: TRBJ2-2; V: TRBV7-2; CDR3: CASSLAKIPPDTGELFF
size: -; J: TRBJ1-2; V: TRBV6-5; CDR3: CASSYLGQNYGYTF
size: few; J: TRBJ2-3; V: TRBV7-9; CDR3: CASSPQAGGLRTDTQYF
size: few; J: TRBJ1-2; V: TRBV19; CDR3: CASSIPGTSWGYTF
size: -; J: TRBJ2-2; V: TRBV7-3; CDR3: CASSLTGLWNTGELFF
size: few; J: TRBJ2-1; V: TRBV7-8; CDR3: CASSLESSGVYNEQFF
size: few; J: TRBJ1-2; V: TRBV7-9; CDR3: CASSLAQLNYGYTF
size: -; J: TRBJ2-7; V: TRBV7-9; CDR3: CASSPDWSYEQYF
size: -; J: TRBJ1-3; V: TRBV7-2; CDR3: CASSLGADSGNTIYF
size: few; J: TRBJ2-2; V: TRBV19; CDR3: CASSTPDRNTGELFF
size: few; J: TRBJ2-7; V: TRBV7-2; CDR3: CASSFISDYEQYF
size: -; J: TRBJ1-1; V: TRBV7-9; CDR3: CASRPPGPRKNTEAFF
size: -; J: TRBJ2-1; V: TRBV5-6; CDR3: CASSGGRYSYNEQFF
size: -; J: TRBJ2-3; V: TRBV28; CDR3: CASSFAAGFTDTQYF
size: -; J: TRBJ1-2; V: TRBV6-5; CDR3: CASRTPPGQGYGYTF
size: -; J: TRBJ1-6; V: TRBV2; CDR3: CASSEGTGNSPLHF
size: -; J: TRBJ1-6; V: TRBV19; CDR3: CASSIQQSSYNSPLHF
size: many; J: TRBJ1-1; V: TRBV11-2; CDR3: CASSLEGRNLEAFF
size: few; J: TRBJ1-5; V: TRBV7-2; CDR3: CASSLAGGQPQHF
size: few; J: TRBJ2-3; V: TRBV10-3; CDR3: CAINTGKGERDTQYF
size: few; J: TRBJ1-2; V: TRBV7-8; CDR3: CASSLANSYTF
size: few; J: TRBJ1-1; V: TRBV2; CDR3: CASSERQSKAFF
size: few; J: TRBJ1-3; V: TRBV4-3; CDR3: CASSQDRGAHGNTIYF
size: few; J: TRBJ2-1; V: TRBV7-9; CDR3: CASSPGQGPNEQFF
size: -; J: TRBJ2-3; V: TRBV7-2; CDR3: CAISLEGRVRTDTQYF
size: few; J: TRBJ2-5; V: TRBV12-3/TRBV12-4; CDR3: CASNRGGQETQYF
size: -; J: TRBJ2-7; V: TRBV7-6; CDR3: CASSLGGQGGSQYF
size: -; J: TRBJ1-4; V: TRBV7-9; CDR3: CASRDQQGGGEKLFF
size: -; J: TRBJ1-2; V: TRBV7-9; CDR3: CASSLGWATTAGYGYTF